The sequence of this T cell receptor (beta chain) was determined in a study of shared clonotypes between healthy human individuals. Trimming removed 10 bases at V and 0 bases at J, with 12 bases between. There are 13 residues in the CDR3. Germline V gene sequence: CDR1 SNHLY, CDR2 FYNNEI. Deep-level running was used for the assay. Genomic DNA from each subset was divided evenly over several immunoSEQ plates. About 33,000 T cell genomes (around 190 ng DNA) went into each sorted-subset replicate. Generated by immunoSEQ multiplex PCR, the TCRdb table keeps only in-frame clones and is missing some. The data contain about 2.3 million clones, roughly 92% of them seen just once; the ten biggest clones take up 0.37%.

The chain links TRBV2 to TRBJ2-5; a possible D gene is TRBD2 (6 bases). The TCR originated in a man in his late teens or twenties in good health. Some clones in this sample may be carry-over from other donors' samples. Input material: naive CD4+ T cells from PBMCs. Subset specified: CD45RA+ positively selected. The chain's CDR3 is CANTREYQETQYF. The CDR3 nucleotides read TGTGCCAACACTCGGGAGTACCAAGAGACCCAGTACTTC.